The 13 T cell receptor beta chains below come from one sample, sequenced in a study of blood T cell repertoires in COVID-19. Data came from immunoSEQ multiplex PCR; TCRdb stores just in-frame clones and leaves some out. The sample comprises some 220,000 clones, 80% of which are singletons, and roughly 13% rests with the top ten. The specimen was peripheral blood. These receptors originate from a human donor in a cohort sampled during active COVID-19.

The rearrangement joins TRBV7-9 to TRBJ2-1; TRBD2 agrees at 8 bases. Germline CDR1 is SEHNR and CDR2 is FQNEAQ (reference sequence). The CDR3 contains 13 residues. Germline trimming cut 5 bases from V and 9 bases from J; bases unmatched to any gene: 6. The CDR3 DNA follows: TGTGCCAGCAGCCCCGGGGGGGAACCTGAGCAGTTCTTC. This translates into CASSPGGEPEQFF.

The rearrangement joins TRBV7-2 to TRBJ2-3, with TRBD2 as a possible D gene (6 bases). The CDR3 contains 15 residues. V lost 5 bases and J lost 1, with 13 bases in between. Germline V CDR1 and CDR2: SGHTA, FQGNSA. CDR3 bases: TGTGCCAGCAGCGATCGATGGGGGGGCACAGATACGCAGTATTTT. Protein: CASSDRWGGTDTQYF.

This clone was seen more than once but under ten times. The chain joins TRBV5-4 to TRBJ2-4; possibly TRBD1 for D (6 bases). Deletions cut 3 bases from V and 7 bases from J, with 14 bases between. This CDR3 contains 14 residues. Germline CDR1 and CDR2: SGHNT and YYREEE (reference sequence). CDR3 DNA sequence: TGTGCCAGCAGCTCCGGGGACAAGGTCAACATTCAGTACTTC. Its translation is CASSSGDKVNIQYF.

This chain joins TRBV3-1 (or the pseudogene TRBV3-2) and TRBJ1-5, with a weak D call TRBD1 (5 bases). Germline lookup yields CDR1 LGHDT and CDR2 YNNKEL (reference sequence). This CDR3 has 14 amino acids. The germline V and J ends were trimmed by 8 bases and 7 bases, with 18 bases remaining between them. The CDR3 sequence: CASSQRGSGQPQHF. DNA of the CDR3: TGTGCCAGCTCCCAGCGGGGGTCTGGGCAGCCCCAGCATTTT.

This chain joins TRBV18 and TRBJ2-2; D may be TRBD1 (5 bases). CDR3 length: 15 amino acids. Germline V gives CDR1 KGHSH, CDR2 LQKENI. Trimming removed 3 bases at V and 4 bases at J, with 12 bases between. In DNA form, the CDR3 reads TGTGCCAGCTCACCGAGTCAGGGTGGCACCGGGGAGCTGTTTTTT. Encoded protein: CASSPSQGGTGELFF. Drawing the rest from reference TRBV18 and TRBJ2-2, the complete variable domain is NAGVMQNPRHLVRRRGQEARLRCSPMKGHSHVYWYRQLPEEGLKFMVYLQKENIIDESGMPKERFSAEFPKEGPSILRIQQVVRGDSAAYFCASSPSQGGTGELFFGEGSRLTVL.

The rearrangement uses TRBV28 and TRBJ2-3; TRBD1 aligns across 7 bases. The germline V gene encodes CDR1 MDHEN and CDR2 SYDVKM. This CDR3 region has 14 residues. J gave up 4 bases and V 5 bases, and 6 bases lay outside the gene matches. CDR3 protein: CASSRQGRSDTQYF. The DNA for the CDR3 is TGTGCCAGCAGTCGACAGGGTCGGTCAGATACGCAGTATTTT. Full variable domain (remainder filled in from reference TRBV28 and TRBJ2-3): DVKVTQSSRYLVKRTGEKVFLECVQDMDHENMFWYRQDPGLGLRLIYFSYDVKMKEKGDIPEGYSVSREKKERFSLILESASTNQTSMYLCASSRQGRSDTQYFGPGTRLTVL.

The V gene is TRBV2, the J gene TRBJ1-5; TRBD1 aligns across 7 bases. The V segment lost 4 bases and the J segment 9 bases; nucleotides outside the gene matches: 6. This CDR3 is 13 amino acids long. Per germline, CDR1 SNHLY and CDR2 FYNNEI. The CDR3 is CASSGGQGGPQHF. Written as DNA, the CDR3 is TGTGCCAGCAGTGGGGGGCAGGGGGGGCCCCAGCATTTT.

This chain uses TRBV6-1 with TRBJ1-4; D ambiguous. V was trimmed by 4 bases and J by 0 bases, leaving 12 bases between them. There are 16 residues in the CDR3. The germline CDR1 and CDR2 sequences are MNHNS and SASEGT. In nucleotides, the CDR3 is TGTGCCAGCAGTGCCAATAGAGAAGCAACTAATGAAAAACTGTTTTTT. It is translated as CASSANREATNEKLFF.

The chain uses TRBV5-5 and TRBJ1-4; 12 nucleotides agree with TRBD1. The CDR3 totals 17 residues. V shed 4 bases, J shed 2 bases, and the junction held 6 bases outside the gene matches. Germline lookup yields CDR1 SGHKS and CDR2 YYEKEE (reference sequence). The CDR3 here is CASSVGQGARTNEKLFF. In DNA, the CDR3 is TGTGCCAGCAGCGTGGGACAGGGGGCGAGGACTAATGAAAAACTGTTTTTT.

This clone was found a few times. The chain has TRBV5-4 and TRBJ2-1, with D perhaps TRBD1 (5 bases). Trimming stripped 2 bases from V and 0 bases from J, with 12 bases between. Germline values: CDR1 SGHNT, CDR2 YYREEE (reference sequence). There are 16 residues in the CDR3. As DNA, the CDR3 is TGTGCCAGCAGCTTCGTGGGGCGGAGCTCCTACAATGAGCAGTTCTTC. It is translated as CASSFVGRSSYNEQFF.

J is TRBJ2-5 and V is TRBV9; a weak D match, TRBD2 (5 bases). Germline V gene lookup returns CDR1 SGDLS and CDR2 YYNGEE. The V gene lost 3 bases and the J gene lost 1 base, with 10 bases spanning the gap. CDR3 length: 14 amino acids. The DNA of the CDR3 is TGTGCCAGCAGCGCCCCGAGCGGCCAAGAGACCCAGTACTTC. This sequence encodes CASSAPSGQETQYF.

The CDR3 DNA sequence: TGTGCCAGCAGCTTGGGACTAGCGGTGACAGATACGCAGTATTTT. This encodes CASSLGLAVTDTQYF. This chain joins TRBV7-2 and TRBJ2-3; TRBD2 matches at 11 bases. The CDR3 runs to 15 residues. Germline V gene lookup returns CDR1 SGHTA and CDR2 FQGNSA. With 3 bases clipped from V and 3 bases from J, the junction kept 2 bases outside the gene matches. The whole variable domain, remainder taken from reference TRBV7-2 and TRBJ2-3, is GAGVSQSPSNKVTEKGKDVELRCDPISGHTALYWYRQSLGQGLEFLIYFQGNSAPDKSGLPSDRFSAERTGGSVSTLTIQRTQQEDSAVYLCASSLGLAVTDTQYFGPGTRLTVL.

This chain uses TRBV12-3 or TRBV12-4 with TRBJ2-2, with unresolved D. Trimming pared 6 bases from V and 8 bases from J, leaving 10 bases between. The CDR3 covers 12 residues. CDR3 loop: CASSLPGGELFF. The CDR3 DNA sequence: TGTGCCAGCAGCCTCCCGGGTGGGGAGCTGTTTTTT.